This record looks at one T cell receptor (beta chain) sequence and its context. Its target is unknown. The sample is drawn from a study of cytomegalovirus exposure and HLA in healthy donors. The study, taken as a whole, reports: According to a later analysis, most TCR beta chains associated with CMV appeared HLA-restricted. The study dropped some indistinguishable V segments, TRBV6-2 and TRBV6-3 among them.

CDR3 length: 16 amino acids. Germline V gene sequence: CDR1 LGHNA, CDR2 YSLEER. Trimming left V 1 base short and J 0 bases short, with 12 bases between. The PCR had 60 Vbeta and 13 Jbeta primers. TCRdb keeps only in-frame clones here, not all; method: immunoSEQ multiplex PCR. The sample comprises about 170,000 clones, 80% to 90% of which are singletons, and more than 2% rests with the top ten. The source of this sequence is a man aged 18 to 29 in good health and CMV-seropositive. Sequencing input: PBMCs. The genes are TRBV4-3 and TRBJ1-1, with D hard to call. The CDR3: CASSQGAGIMNTEAFF. The CDR3 nucleotides read TGCGCCAGCAGCCAAGGAGCAGGAATCATGAACACTGAAGCTTTCTTT.